The 20 T cell receptor beta chains listed next were all sequenced from one sample in a study of blood T cell repertoires in COVID-19. Clones were read by immunoSEQ multiplex PCR, and TCRdb kept only the in-frame ones, dropping some. The table lists some 150,000 clones, around 86% of them singletons. Sequencing used peripheral blood. These receptors were obtained from a man aged 50-60 years with active COVID-19.

This chain uses TRBV18 with TRBJ1-1; D call uncertain. The CDR3 is 13 amino acids. The V end was cut by 3 bases, the J end by 0 bases, with 5 bases between. Looked up from germline, CDR1 is KGHSH and CDR2 is LQKENI. CDR3 protein: CASSPDMNTEAFF. Written as DNA, the CDR3 is TGTGCCAGCTCACCCGACATGAACACTGAAGCTTTCTTT. The full variable domain, completed using reference TRBV18 and TRBJ1-1, is NAGVMQNPRHLVRRRGQEARLRCSPMKGHSHVYWYRQLPEEGLKFMVYLQKENIIDESGMPKERFSAEFPKEGPSILRIQQVVRGDSAAYFCASSPDMNTEAFFGQGTRLTVV.

The chain links TRBV2 to TRBJ2-7; 7 bases are a match to TRBD1. This CDR3 has 15 residues. The germline V gene encodes CDR1 SNHLY and CDR2 FYNNEI. V shed 6 bases and J 1 base; nucleotides not matched to a gene: 9. CDR3 residues: CASRTDWDSSYEQYF. Here the CDR3 DNA reads TGTGCCAGCAGGACTGACTGGGACAGTTCCTACGAGCAGTACTTC.

The chain couples TRBV6-6 to TRBJ2-5; 11 bases fit TRBD2. The germline CDR1 and CDR2 sequences are MNHNY and SVGAGI (reference sequence). This CDR3 has 16 amino acids. With V trimmed by 9 bases and J by 5 bases, 14 bases remained unmatched. The CDR3 bases are TGTGCCAGTGGAGGTAGCGGGGGGGAGAATCAGGAGACCCAGTACTTC. Amino acid sequence: CASGGSGGENQETQYF.

The sample holds one count of this clone. The chain couples TRBV6-1 to TRBJ2-6; D uncertain. The V and J ends lost 1 base and 1 base respectively, with 8 bases between them. The V gene's germline CDR1 is MNHNS and CDR2 SASEGT. The CDR3 totals 16 residues. The CDR3 DNA reads TGTGCCAGCAGTGAAGGCGAAAATTCTGGGGCCAACGTCCTGACTTTC. Its protein product is CASSEGENSGANVLTF.

The chain recombines TRBV5-6 with TRBJ1-2; TRBD1 might be the D (5 bases). Germline V gene sequence: CDR1 SGHDT, CDR2 YYEEEE. The V gene lost 5 bases and the J gene lost 1 base, with 12 bases spanning the gap. There are 14 residues in the CDR3. The CDR3, as DNA: TGTGCCAGCAGTCAATTGACAGTTAACTATGGCTACACCTTC. This translates into CASSQLTVNYGYTF.

The V gene is TRBV19, the J gene TRBJ1-4, with a possible D match to TRBD1 (5 bases). V was cut by 2 bases and J by 4 bases, with 8 bases left in between. This CDR3 spans 14 amino acids. Germline loops: CDR1 LNHDA, CDR2 SQIVND (reference sequence). The CDR3, as DNA: TGTGCCAGTAGTATATGGGGGGGTAATGAAAAACTGTTTTTT. Translated: CASSIWGGNEKLFF.

This clone was observed once. CDR3 DNA: TGTGCCAGCAGCACGATGGGAGGCAGCTCCTATAATTCACCCCTCCACTTT. Residues: CASSTMGGSSYNSPLHF. The chain couples TRBV7-6 to TRBJ1-6, with no clear D. This CDR3 region has 17 residues. Germline lookup yields CDR1 SGHVS and CDR2 FNYEAQ. Trimming took 5 bases from V and 0 from J, leaving 14 bases between them.

Turning to this clone: Compared with germline, one end of the junction differs, possibly owing to a read error. V usage is TRBV6-2 or TRBV6-3 and J usage is TRBJ1-6, with D possibly matching TRBD1 (6 bases). Germline lookup yields CDR1 MNHEY and CDR2 SVGEGT. The CDR3 has 14 residues. The CDR3 reads CASSFRDTFSTLHF. The CDR3 DNA is TGTGCCAGCAGTTTCCGGGACACCTTTTCAACCCTCCACTTT.

The chain uses TRBV21-1 and TRBJ1-3; the table's D call of TRBD1 was not tested on the DNA. TRBV21-1 represents a pseudogene. The CDR3 totals 15 residues. In DNA, the CDR3 is TGTGCCAGCAGCAGGACAGGATCCACTGGAAACACCATATATTTT. Its protein product is CASSRTGSTGNTIYF.

This clone was picked up one time. J is TRBJ2-2 and V is TRBV6-4; 10 bases are shared with TRBD1. Germline V gene lookup returns CDR1 MRHNA and CDR2 SNTAGT. V was pared by 0 bases and J by 6 bases, with 4 bases of the junction left unmatched. The CDR3 has 16 residues. In DNA, the CDR3 is TGTGCCAGCAGTGACTCGGGGGACAGGGGATCCGGGGAGCTGTTTTTT. Its protein is CASSDSGDRGSGELFF.

The gene calls are TRBV12-3 or TRBV12-4 and TRBJ1-1; TRBD1 might be the D (6 bases). This CDR3 contains 13 residues. Trimming removed 5 bases at V and 6 bases at J, with 13 bases between. This chain's CDR3 is CASSLQGGAEAFF. CDR3 sequence (DNA): TGTGCCAGCAGTCTACAGGGAGGGGCTGAAGCTTTCTTT.

The chain is built from TRBV30 and TRBJ2-7; TRBD2 aligns across 8 bases. Trimming took 0 bases from V and 3 from J; bases not matched to a gene: 7. The CDR3 totals 15 residues. Germline V gene sequence: CDR1 GTSNPN, CDR2 SVGIG (reference sequence). CDR3 amino acids: CAWSVPSGGRYEQYF. CDR3 nucleotide sequence: TGTGCCTGGAGTGTACCGAGCGGGGGTCGCTACGAGCAGTACTTC.

The rearrangement joins TRBV27 to TRBJ1-6; D unresolved. Germline CDR1 and CDR2: MNHEY and SMNVEV (reference sequence). The CDR3 loop spans 16 amino acids. V was shortened by 8 bases and J by 3 bases, with 17 bases between the two germline ends. CDR3 coding DNA: TGTGCCAGCCAACAAACCCTAGATTTCTATAATTCACCCCTCCACTTT. Translated, it gives CASQQTLDFYNSPLHF.

This clone was observed a few times. V and J are TRBV3-1 (or the pseudogene TRBV3-2) and TRBJ1-2; no firm D call. The V gene's germline CDR1 is LGHDT and CDR2 YNNKEL (reference sequence). This CDR3 region has 13 residues. Trimming removed 2 bases at V and 6 bases at J, with 10 bases between. In nucleotides, the CDR3 is TGTGCCAGCAGCCAATGGGCAGGTGATGGCTACACCTTC. The encoded protein is CASSQWAGDGYTF.

CDR3 nucleotides: TGTGCCACCAGTGGATCGAAGAGACATTATAGCAATCAGCCCCAGCATTTT. Translation gives CATSGSKRHYSNQPQHF. This chain links TRBV24-1 with TRBJ1-5, with no clear D. Germline lookup yields CDR1 KGHDR and CDR2 SFDVKD. The V gene lost 5 bases and the J gene lost 0 bases, with 16 bases spanning the gap. There are 17 residues in the CDR3.

The chain has TRBV7-9 and TRBJ2-7; a possible D gene is TRBD1 (6 bases). V gave up 5 bases and J gave up 4 bases, with 18 bases separating them. Germline CDR1 is SEHNR and CDR2 is FQNEAQ (reference sequence). This CDR3 is built from 15 residues. CDR3 sequence (DNA): TGTGCCAGCAGCGCAGACGGACAGCCATCATACGAGCAGTACTTC. It is translated as CASSADGQPSYEQYF. The entire variable domain, with the rest obtained from reference TRBV7-9 and TRBJ2-7, is as follows: DTGVSQNPRHKITKRGQNVTFRCDPISEHNRLYWYRQTLGQGPEFLTYFQNEAQLEKSRLLSDRFSAERPKGSFSTLEIQRTEQGDSAMYLCASSADGQPSYEQYFGPGTRLTVT.

The chain employs TRBV27 and TRBJ2-7; TRBD1 matches at 10 bases. This CDR3 is 14 amino acids long. The junction had 3 bases not matched to a gene; V was cut back by 5 bases and J by 2 bases. CDR1 is MNHEY, CDR2 SMNVEV, per germline (reference sequence). The chain's CDR3 is CASSQTGGTYEQYF. The CDR3 DNA is TGTGCCAGCAGTCAGACAGGGGGCACCTACGAGCAGTACTTC.

CDR3 sequence (DNA): TGTGCCAGTAGGGACAGTCTTAATGAAAAACTGTTTTTT. It specifies CASRDSLNEKLFF. J is TRBJ1-4 and V is TRBV19; D possibly corresponds to TRBD1 (6 bases). Germline assignment: CDR1 LNHDA and CDR2 SQIVND (reference sequence). Trimming left V 6 bases short and J 4 bases short, with 9 bases between. The CDR3 is 13 amino acids.

The V and J genes are TRBV21-1 and TRBJ1-5; the table's D call, TRBD1, was not checked against the DNA. TRBV21-1 is reported as a pseudogene. CDR3 length: 11 residues. CDR3 sequence (DNA): TGTGCCAGCAGAATAGGGGAGCCCCAGCATTTT. Its translation: CASRIGEPQHF.

This chain connects TRBV12-2 to TRBJ1-2; the table calls TRBD1, which could not be checked here. TRBV12-2 is classified as a pseudogene. The CDR3 extends over 15 amino acids. The chain's CDR3 is CASRLAGTGTIGSTF. The CDR3 bases are TGTGCAAGTCGCTTAGCCGGGACAGGGACTATTGGGAGCACCTTC.